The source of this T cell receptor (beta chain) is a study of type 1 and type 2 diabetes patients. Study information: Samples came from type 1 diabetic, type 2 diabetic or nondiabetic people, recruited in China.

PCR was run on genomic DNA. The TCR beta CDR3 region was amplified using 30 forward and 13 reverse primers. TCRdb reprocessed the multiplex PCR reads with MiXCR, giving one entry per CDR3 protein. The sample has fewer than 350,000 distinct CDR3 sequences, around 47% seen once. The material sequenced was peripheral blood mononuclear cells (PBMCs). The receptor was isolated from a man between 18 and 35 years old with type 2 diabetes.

The CDR3 sequence: CASSGGQSADTQYF. As DNA, the CDR3 is TGTGCCAGCAGCGGGGGACAGAGCGCAGATACGCAGTATTTT. The chain uses TRBV2 and TRBJ2-3, with D tentatively TRBD1 (7 bases). Trimming cost V 6 bases and J 4 bases, with 14 bases left between them. The CDR3 spans 14 residues. Looked up from germline, CDR1 is SNHLY and CDR2 is FYNNEI.